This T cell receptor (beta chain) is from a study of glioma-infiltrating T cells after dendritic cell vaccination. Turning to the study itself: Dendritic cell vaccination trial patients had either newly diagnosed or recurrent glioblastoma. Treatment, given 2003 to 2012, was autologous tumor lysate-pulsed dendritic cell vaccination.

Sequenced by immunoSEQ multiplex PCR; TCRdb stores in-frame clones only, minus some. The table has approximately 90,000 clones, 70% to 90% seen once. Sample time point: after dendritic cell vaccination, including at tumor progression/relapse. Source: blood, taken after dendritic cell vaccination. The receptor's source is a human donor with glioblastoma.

CDR3 sequence reads: CASSSGGEDTQYF. CDR3 DNA: TGCGCCAGCAGCAGCGGGGGCGAAGATACGCAGTATTTT. V and J are TRBV5-1 and TRBJ2-3; TRBD2 matches 8 bases. This CDR3 has 13 amino acids. From germline, CDR1 is SGHRS and CDR2 YFSETQ. The ends lost 4 bases at V and 5 bases at J; junction bases unmatched: 3. The full variable domain, with the rest looked up from reference TRBV5-1 and TRBJ2-3, is KAGVTQTPRYLIKTRGQQVTLSCSPISGHRSVSWYQQTPGQGLQFLFEYFSETQRNKGNFPGRFSGRQFSNSRSEMNVSTLELGDSALYLCASSSGGEDTQYFGPGTRLTVL.